These 21 T cell receptor beta chains originate from one sample sequenced in a study of cytomegalovirus exposure and HLA in healthy donors (dated 2017 in TCRdb). Library generation was performed with the immunoSEQ multiplex PCR assay. The multiplex PCR relied on a mix of 60 forward primers for TCR Vbeta segments and 13 reverse primers for TCR Jbeta segments. Here the immuneACCESS table is served through TCRdb, limited to in-frame sequences with V and J called. Missing clones are a known gap in these copies; in checked studies unresolved V genes cover under half, and the rest lacks a known reason. This sample lists about 180,000 clones; about 80% were detected once. About 1.9% of the sample is in the top ten clones. Input material: PBMCs. All receptors come from a woman aged 30 to 39 in good health and CMV-seronegative.

The chain couples TRBV6-6 to TRBJ2-2, with D possibly being TRBD1 (8 bases). This CDR3 has 15 amino acids. Per the germline V gene, CDR1 is MNHNY and CDR2 is SVGAGI (reference sequence). The germline V and J ends were trimmed by 7 bases and 5 bases, with 17 bases remaining between them. The DNA of the CDR3 is TGTGCCAGCAAAACAGGGGGGGCGGGGACCGGGGAGCTGTTTTTT. This translates into CASKTGGAGTGELFF.

This chain connects TRBV11-2 to TRBJ2-7; tentatively, D is TRBD1 (6 bases). The CDR3 is made up of 16 amino acids. Trimming shortened V by 1 base and J by 1 base, and 14 bases separated the two germline ends. Germline CDR1 reads SGHAT; CDR2 reads FQNNGV. The CDR3 region is CASSLAPGTFSYEQYF. The CDR3 region has the DNA TGTGCCAGCAGCTTAGCGCCCGGGACATTTTCCTACGAGCAGTACTTC.

This CDR3 is CAISVRQKISYEQYF. The DNA for the CDR3 is TGTGCCATCAGTGTTCGACAGAAGATCTCCTACGAGCAGTACTTC. This chain connects TRBV10-3 to TRBJ2-7; possible D gene TRBD1, 5 bases. Germline loops: CDR1 ENHRY, CDR2 SYGVKD. This CDR3 contains 15 residues. V lost 4 bases and J lost 0, with 13 bases in between.

The rearrangement links TRBV9 to TRBJ1-5; D may be TRBD1 (6 bases). V was pared by 4 bases and J by 5 bases, with 16 bases between. The CDR3 runs to 15 residues. Germline CDR1 SGDLS, CDR2 YYNGEE. CDR3 region: CASSKSGQTYQPQHF. CDR3 nucleotide sequence: TGTGCCAGCAGCAAATCAGGACAGACCTATCAGCCCCAGCATTTT. Supplemented by reference TRBV9 and TRBJ1-5, the full variable domain reads DSGVTQTPKHLITATGQRVTLRCSPRSGDLSVYWYQQSLDQGLQFLIQYYNGEERAKGNILERFSAQQFPDLHSELNLSSLELGDSALYFCASSKSGQTYQPQHFGDGTRLSIL.

The chain employs TRBV5-6 and TRBJ1-6, with 7 bases matching TRBD1. J lost 8 bases, V lost 4 bases, and 3 bases had no gene match. The CDR3 runs 13 residues. From germline, CDR1 is SGHDT and CDR2 YYEEEE. CDR3 loop: CASSTGTDSPLHF. As DNA, the CDR3 is TGTGCCAGCAGCACCGGGACAGATTCACCCCTCCACTTT.

This clone was recorded once. The V call is TRBV12-5, the J call TRBJ2-7, with D possibly TRBD2 on 6 matching bases. With 0 bases removed from V and 2 bases from J, the gap between germline ends came to 17 bases. The CDR3 has 17 amino acids. CDR1 LGHNT and CDR2 FRNRAP come from the germline V gene. As DNA, the CDR3 is TGTGCTAGTGGTTTGGTACGGGACTGGGCAGGGACCTACGAGCAGTACTTC. This codes for CASGLVRDWAGTYEQYF. The full variable domain, in which reference TRBV12-5 and TRBJ2-7 provide the parts outside the CDR3, is DARVTQTPRHKVTEMGQEVTMRCQPILGHNTVFWYRQTMMQGLELLAYFRNRAPLDDSGMPKDRFSAEMPDATLATLKIQPSEPRDSAVYFCASGLVRDWAGTYEQYFGPGTRLTVT.

The chain is built from TRBV6-1 and TRBJ2-1, with 11 bases lining up with TRBD2. The trim removed 6 bases at V and 5 bases at J, leaving 0 bases unmatched. Germline V CDR1 and CDR2: MNHNS, SASEGT. The CDR3 has 13 residues. Here the CDR3 DNA reads TGTGCCAGCAGACTAGCGGGGGACAATGAGCAGTTCTTC. This translates into CASRLAGDNEQFF.

The chain uses TRBV5-4 and TRBJ1-2; no reliable D call. Trimming shortened V by 0 bases and J by 0 bases, and 6 bases separated the two germline ends. Germline values: CDR1 SGHNT, CDR2 YYREEE (reference sequence). This CDR3 has 14 residues. The CDR3, as DNA: TGTGCCAGCAGCTTGGCAGGCACTAACTATGGCTACACCTTC. Translating gives CASSLAGTNYGYTF.

The chain joins TRBV6-7 to TRBJ2-7, with D unresolved. TRBV6-7 falls under the ORF class, with uncertain function. V was cut by 0 bases and J by 2 bases, with 11 bases left in between. This CDR3 comprises 15 residues. The CDR3 region is CASSYSVHGAYEQYF. The DNA of the CDR3 is TGTGCCAGCAGTTACTCGGTTCATGGAGCCTACGAGCAGTACTTC.

The chain joins TRBV2 to TRBJ1-5; possible D gene TRBD1, 5 bases. Germline values: CDR1 SNHLY, CDR2 FYNNEI. The V and J ends lost 4 bases and 5 bases respectively, with 15 bases between them. This CDR3 region has 15 residues. The CDR3 DNA follows: TGTGCCAGCAGTGCCGTGCCAGGGTATGATCAGCCCCAGCATTTT. Translation gives CASSAVPGYDQPQHF.

The chain combines TRBV30 with TRBJ2-2; a possible D gene is TRBD2 (6 bases). V lost 1 base and J 6 bases, leaving 9 bases between the germline ends. CDR1 and CDR2 from the germline V gene are GTSNPN and SVGIG (reference sequence). The CDR3 extends over 13 amino acids. The CDR3 DNA reads TGTGCCTGGAGTGGGGGACTGGCCGGGGAGCTGTTTTTT. Amino acids: CAWSGGLAGELFF.

This sequence joins TRBV4-2 and TRBJ1-1; D might be TRBD1 (5 bases). The germline CDR1 and CDR2 sequences are LGHNA and YNFKEQ. V lost 4 bases and J 1 base, leaving 13 bases between the germline ends. The CDR3 contains 15 residues. DNA of the CDR3: TGTGCCAGCAGCCGCGGCGGGGCTACGAACACTGAAGCTTTCTTT. This gives the protein CASSRGGATNTEAFF.

In DNA form, the CDR3 reads TGTGCCAGTAGTATAGGAAGGCCGGGGAATCAGCCCCAGCATTTT. The encoded protein is CASSIGRPGNQPQHF. The chain carries TRBV19 and TRBJ1-5, with D unresolved. Germline V gene sequence: CDR1 LNHDA, CDR2 SQIVND (reference sequence). V dropped 1 base and J dropped 4 bases, with 11 bases sitting between them. The CDR3 runs to 15 residues.

This chain uses TRBV19 with TRBJ2-6; D unclear. The germline gives CDR1 LNHDA, CDR2 SQIVND (reference sequence). The CDR3 has 13 residues. V gave up 6 bases and J gave up 3 bases, with 6 bases separating them. CDR3 protein: CASRPVGANVLTF. DNA for the CDR3: TGTGCCAGTAGGCCGGTTGGGGCCAACGTCCTGACTTTC.

This sequence joins TRBV5-1 and TRBJ1-4; 7 bases are a match to TRBD1. The J segment lost 8 bases and the V segment lost 4 bases, leaving 11 bases of the junction unmatched. The CDR3 consists of 15 residues. CDR1 and CDR2 (germline): SGHRS, YFSETQ. The CDR3 spells CASSAVTGTREKLFF. CDR3 in DNA: TGCGCCAGCAGCGCCGTGACAGGGACCCGGGAAAAACTGTTTTTT.

The chain links TRBV2 to TRBJ1-6, with a weak D call TRBD1 (5 bases). Germline lookup yields CDR1 SNHLY and CDR2 FYNNEI. The CDR3 consists of 15 residues. Trimming stripped 2 bases from V and 12 bases from J, with 17 bases between. CDR3 bases: TGTGCCAGCAGTGAACCGTTCCAAGGGAGGGGACCCCTCCACTTT. This sequence encodes CASSEPFQGRGPLHF.

The rearrangement links TRBV6-1 to TRBJ1-3; D uncertain. The CDR3 length is 15 residues. Trimming left V 2 bases short and J 4 bases short, with 12 bases between. CDR1 MNHNS and CDR2 SASEGT come from the germline V gene. CDR3 in amino acids: CASSEIVAGGNTIYF. The CDR3 DNA reads TGTGCCAGCAGTGAAATTGTTGCGGGCGGAAACACCATATATTTT.

CDR3 loop: CASSLSVAGGFNEQFF. The DNA of the CDR3 is TGTGCCAGCAGCTTAAGTGTAGCGGGCGGATTCAATGAGCAGTTCTTC. This chain joins TRBV7-9 and TRBJ2-1; 7 nucleotides agree with TRBD2. Germline trimming cut 2 bases from V and 6 bases from J; bases unmatched to any gene: 10. CDR3 length: 16 residues. The germline V gene has CDR1 SEHNR and CDR2 FQNEAQ (reference sequence).

The CDR3 spells CASSAGRGGETQYF. DNA for the CDR3: TGTGCCAGCTCAGCGGGACGGGGCGGTGAGACCCAGTACTTC. This chain uses TRBV18 with TRBJ2-5, with a weak D call TRBD2 (6 bases). The CDR3 covers 14 residues. From germline, CDR1 is KGHSH and CDR2 LQKENI. Trimming cost V 5 bases and J 5 bases, with 15 bases left between them.

The chain joins TRBV5-1 to TRBJ1-2, with D tentatively TRBD1 (6 bases). Germline values: CDR1 SGHRS, CDR2 YFSETQ. V lost 4 bases and J lost 6, with 19 bases in between. The CDR3 totals 15 residues. The CDR3 loop is CASSPGGGRSDGYTF. Here the CDR3 DNA reads TGCGCCAGCAGCCCGGGGGGGGGCCGCAGTGATGGCTACACCTTC.

V is TRBV19 and J is TRBJ1-1; 7 bases align to TRBD1. V lost 3 bases, J lost 2 bases, and 6 bases stayed unmatched. Germline CDR1 LNHDA, CDR2 SQIVND (reference sequence). The CDR3 sequence is 15 residues long. The CDR3 DNA follows: TGTGCCAGTAGTATTAGGGGGACAGTTAACACTGAAGCTTTCTTT. Encoded protein: CASSIRGTVNTEAFF.